Following are 26 T cell receptor beta chains from one sample sequenced in a study of PD-1 blockade in mismatch repair-deficient tumors. Sequencing was performed with immunoSEQ multiplex PCR; in TCRdb, only in-frame clones are kept and a portion is missing. The sample includes approximately 16,000 clones, about four fifths of them seen just once. This specimen consisted of PBMCs, obtained before pembrolizumab treatment. The receptors come from an adult with mismatch repair-deficient cancer.

This chain uses TRBV7-9 with TRBJ2-1, with 9 bases fitting TRBD2. Germline V lookup: CDR1 SEHNR, CDR2 FQNEAQ (reference sequence). J lost 8 bases, V lost 5 bases, and 10 bases had no gene match. The length of the CDR3 is 15 residues. CDR3 sequence: CASSRGRAVLDEQFF. CDR3 sequence (DNA): TGTGCCAGCAGCCGCGGGAGGGCCGTCTTAGATGAGCAGTTCTTC. The variable domain in full, with the rest retrieved from reference TRBV7-9 and TRBJ2-1, is DTGVSQNPRHKITKRGQNVTFRCDPISEHNRLYWYRQTLGQGPEFLTYFQNEAQLEKSRLLSDRFSAERPKGSFSTLEIQRTEQGDSAMYLCASSRGRAVLDEQFFGPGTRLTVL.

This chain joins TRBV6-6 and TRBJ2-3, with D perhaps matching TRBD2 (5 bases). Germline V CDR1 and CDR2: MNHNY, SVGAGI (reference sequence). V lost 2 bases, J lost 5 bases, and 17 bases lay in between. The CDR3 runs 16 residues. This CDR3 reads CASSYAEALGGDTQYF. The CDR3 coding sequence is TGTGCCAGCAGTTACGCGGAGGCCCTCGGAGGAGATACGCAGTATTTT.

This CDR3 reads CASSPIADRGETQYF. CDR3 DNA: TGTGCCAGCTCACCTATTGCGGACAGGGGAGAGACCCAGTACTTC. The rearrangement uses TRBV18 and TRBJ2-5, with 9 positions matching TRBD1. The CDR3 runs to 15 residues. V shed 3 bases and J 4 bases; nucleotides not matched to a gene: 6. Per the germline V gene, CDR1 is KGHSH and CDR2 is LQKENI.

The CDR3: CASSLRVDEKLFF. DNA for the CDR3: TGTGCCAGCAGCTTACGGGTGGATGAAAAACTGTTTTTT. The V and J genes are TRBV11-1 and TRBJ1-4; D remains unclear. The CDR3 has 13 residues. Germline CDR1 reads SGHAT; CDR2 reads FQDESV (reference sequence). The V and J ends lost 2 bases and 6 bases respectively, with 7 bases between them.

This clone has a handful of counts. V usage is TRBV6-1 and J usage is TRBJ2-7; D not certain. The CDR3 is 11 amino acids. Germline CDR1 MNHNS, CDR2 SASEGT. V lost 8 bases to trimming and J lost 1 base, with 6 bases between them. CDR3: CASGRSYEQYF. The CDR3 DNA follows: TGTGCCAGCGGCCGGTCCTACGAGCAGTACTTC.

This clone was counted a single time. The rearrangement uses TRBV2 and TRBJ2-6; a weak D match, TRBD2 (5 bases). The CDR3 is 14 amino acids. Germline lookup yields CDR1 SNHLY and CDR2 FYNNEI. The germline V and J ends were trimmed by 8 bases and 4 bases, with 12 bases remaining between them. CDR3 DNA: TGTGCCAGCTGTCGAGGGATAGGGGCCAACGTCCTGACTTTC. Encoded protein: CASCRGIGANVLTF.

V gene TRBV2 combines with J gene TRBJ1-5; weak D call: TRBD1 (5 bases). This CDR3 is built from 14 residues. Looked up from germline, CDR1 is SNHLY and CDR2 is FYNNEI. The V end lost 5 bases, the J end lost 9 bases, and 17 bases lay between the germline ends. The CDR3 spells CASSSRIGGSPQHF. CDR3 bases: TGTGCCAGCAGTAGCCGAATTGGGGGTTCGCCCCAGCATTTT.

The genes are TRBV29-1 and TRBJ2-1; no firm D call. Looked up from germline, CDR1 is SQVTM and CDR2 is ANQGSEA. CDR3 length: 15 amino acids. The V end was cut by 4 bases, the J end by 0 bases, with 13 bases between. This CDR3 is CSVVSSGSSYNEQFF. DNA of the CDR3: TGCAGCGTTGTTTCATCCGGAAGCTCCTACAATGAGCAGTTCTTC.

V is TRBV28 and J is TRBJ2-2; 7 positions match TRBD1. Trimming removed 3 bases from V and 3 bases from J; junction bases left unmatched: 4. The CDR3 totals 15 residues. CDR1 is MDHEN, CDR2 SYDVKM, per germline. The CDR3 reads CASSFLDRDTGELFF. CDR3 nucleotide sequence: TGTGCCAGCAGTTTCCTCGACAGGGACACCGGGGAGCTGTTTTTT.

The chain uses TRBV19 and TRBJ1-1; D may be TRBD1 (5 bases). V lost 6 bases to trimming and J lost 4 bases, with 18 bases between them. Germline V gene sequence: CDR1 LNHDA, CDR2 SQIVND (reference sequence). The CDR3 consists of 15 residues. DNA for the CDR3: TGTGCCAGTAGAGACGAAATCAGGGTTGGCACTGAAGCTTTCTTT. Amino acids: CASRDEIRVGTEAFF.

This rearrangement joins TRBV5-1 to TRBJ2-1, with D uncertain. The CDR3 runs to 14 residues. V was cut by 2 bases and J by 4 bases, with 10 bases left in between. The germline V gene encodes CDR1 SGHRS and CDR2 YFSETQ. The CDR3 here is CASSFKRFYNEQFF. The CDR3 coding sequence is TGCGCCAGCAGCTTTAAGAGATTTTACAATGAGCAGTTCTTC.

This sequence joins TRBV5-1 and TRBJ2-5; D ambiguous. Germline V gene sequence: CDR1 SGHRS, CDR2 YFSETQ. This CDR3 has 15 residues. V was shortened by 2 bases and J by 4 bases, with 15 bases between the two germline ends. CDR3 protein: CASSLGQSVGETQYF. CDR3 coding DNA: TGCGCCAGCAGCTTAGGGCAGTCAGTAGGAGAGACCCAGTACTTC.

CDR3 amino acids: CASSHALAGFYNEQFF. The DNA for the CDR3 is TGCGCCAGCAGCCACGCCCTAGCGGGATTCTACAATGAGCAGTTCTTC. V and J are TRBV4-3 and TRBJ2-1; TRBD2 aligns across 9 bases. J was trimmed by 3 bases and V by 3 bases; bases with no gene match: 6. Per the germline V gene, CDR1 is LGHNA and CDR2 is YSLEER. The CDR3 has 16 residues.

Here the CDR3 reads CSVEEGDREETQYF. In DNA form, the CDR3 reads TGCAGCGTTGAAGAAGGGGACAGAGAAGAGACCCAGTACTTC. This rearrangement joins TRBV29-1 to TRBJ2-5, with TRBD1 matching 7 bases. CDR1 and CDR2 from the germline V gene are SQVTM and ANQGSEA. This CDR3 is built from 14 residues. V shed 0 bases, J shed 3 bases, and the junction held 4 bases outside the gene matches. Supplemented by reference TRBV29-1 and TRBJ2-5, the full variable domain reads SAVISQKPSRDICQRGTSLTIQCQVDSQVTMMFWYRQQPGQSLTLIATANQGSEATYESGFVIDKFPISRPNLTFSTLTVSNMSPEDSSIYLCSVEEGDREETQYFGPGTRLLVL.

This clone rates as medium-sized (0.01 to 0.1%). The CDR3 loop reads CASSQDRGGYGYTF. CDR3 nucleotide sequence: TGCGCCAGCAGCCAAGATCGAGGGGGCTATGGCTACACCTTC. The rearrangement uses TRBV4-1 and TRBJ1-2; D might be TRBD1 (6 bases). CDR1 and CDR2 (germline): MGHRA, YSYEKL. The V gene lost 0 bases and the J gene lost 4 bases, with 9 bases spanning the gap. This CDR3 comprises 14 residues.

This clone has only one observation. The chain uses TRBV5-5 and TRBJ2-1, with a possible D match to TRBD1 (5 bases). CDR1 and CDR2 (germline): SGHKS, YYEKEE (reference sequence). The CDR3 is 18 residues long. Between the trimmed V and J ends, which lost 0 bases and 5 bases, there was a span of 21 bases. This CDR3 reads CASSLGFWLLRGDNEQFF. For the CDR3, the DNA is TGTGCCAGCAGCTTGGGGTTTTGGCTACTTAGGGGCGACAATGAGCAGTTCTTC.

This CDR3 reads CASRRTGFNEKLFF. CDR3 coding DNA: TGTGCCAGCAGAAGGACAGGCTTTAATGAAAAACTGTTTTTT. The chain recombines TRBV5-6 with TRBJ1-4; the match to TRBD1 covers 7 bases. Germline V gene data show CDR1 as SGHDT and CDR2 as YYEEEE. The CDR3 loop spans 14 amino acids. With V trimmed by 5 bases and J by 4 bases, 5 bases remained unmatched.

The chain links TRBV15 to TRBJ1-2, with 8 nucleotides matching TRBD1. The CDR3 runs to 15 residues. CDR1 and CDR2 from the germline V gene are LNHNV and YYDKDF (reference sequence). V trimming: 4 bases; J trimming: 4 bases; junction bases outside the gene matches: 8. The CDR3 here is CATSKTGGDLYGYTF. The CDR3 nucleotides read TGTGCCACCAGCAAAACAGGGGGGGACCTCTATGGCTACACCTTC.

This CDR3 reads CASWGDPYNEQFF. Written as DNA, the CDR3 is TGTGCCAGTTGGGGGGACCCCTACAATGAGCAGTTCTTC. The chain recombines TRBV11-1 with TRBJ2-1; perhaps TRBD2 as D (6 bases). CDR1 SGHAT and CDR2 FQDESV come from the germline V gene (reference sequence). The CDR3 totals 13 residues. Trimming stripped 9 bases from V and 2 bases from J, with 11 bases between.

The chain combines TRBV13 with TRBJ2-5; a weak D match, TRBD1 (6 bases). Trimming pared 0 bases from V and 1 base from J, leaving 15 bases between. The germline V gene has CDR1 PRHDT and CDR2 FYEKMQ (reference sequence). The CDR3 has 17 residues. In DNA, the CDR3 is TGTGCCAGCAGCTTAGGTTCCTATGGACAGACCCAAGAGACCCAGTACTTC. Residues: CASSLGSYGQTQETQYF.

The chain combines TRBV19 with TRBJ2-3; 7 bases are a match to TRBD1. The CDR3 extends over 13 amino acids. The V segment lost 4 bases and the J segment 3 bases; nucleotides outside the gene matches: 1. Germline V gene data show CDR1 as LNHDA and CDR2 as SQIVND (reference sequence). The CDR3 region has the DNA TGTGCCAGTAGTAGACAGGGTACAGATACGCAGTATTTT. Protein sequence: CASSRQGTDTQYF.

This clone was seen just once. This chain connects TRBV7-2 to TRBJ1-2; TRBD1 aligns across 8 bases. Germline-derived CDR1 and CDR2 are SGHTA and FQGNSA. The length of the CDR3 is 14 residues. V lost 5 bases and J lost 2; bases outside the gene matches: 4. Here the CDR3 DNA reads TGTGCCAGCAGCACATGGACAGGGAACTATGGCTACACCTTC. It translates to CASSTWTGNYGYTF.

The CDR3 nucleotides read TGTGCCAGCGAGGACGGCTACGAGCAGTACTTC. Its protein product is CASEDGYEQYF. This chain connects TRBV6-5 to TRBJ2-7; D remains ambiguous. This CDR3 comprises 11 residues. Between the trimmed V and J ends, which lost 8 bases and 3 bases, there was a span of 8 bases. Per germline, CDR1 MNHEY and CDR2 SVGAGI.

The CDR3 DNA follows: TGTGCCAGCAATACAGGGGGGGCTGGAAACACCATATATTTT. Its protein is CASNTGGAGNTIYF. The chain combines TRBV9 with TRBJ1-3, with 8 bases that match TRBD1. Germline V gene lookup returns CDR1 SGDLS and CDR2 YYNGEE. The CDR3 consists of 14 residues. Losses at the gene ends were 6 bases for V and 2 bases for J; bases not matched to a gene: 4.

V gene TRBV7-2 combines with J gene TRBJ2-5, with a tentative D call TRBD2 (6 bases). CDR1 and CDR2 from the germline V gene are SGHTA and FQGNSA. This CDR3 contains 15 residues. Trimming left V 2 bases short and J 2 bases short, with 12 bases between. The CDR3 here is CASSLRLVGQETQYF. In nucleotides, the CDR3 is TGTGCCAGCAGCTTAAGACTAGTAGGGCAAGAGACCCAGTACTTC.

The chain is built from TRBV6-4 and TRBJ2-1, with 11 positions matching TRBD2. The length of the CDR3 is 16 residues. Germline CDR1 and CDR2: MRHNA and SNTAGT. V trimming: 2 bases; J trimming: 8 bases; junction bases outside the gene matches: 8. The CDR3: CASSDAPSGRLDEQFF. CDR3 coding DNA: TGTGCCAGCAGTGACGCACCTAGCGGGAGGTTGGATGAGCAGTTCTTC.